The 15 T cell receptor beta chains given below trace back to one sample, sequenced in a study of blood T cell repertoires in COVID-19. The repertoire was sequenced with immunoSEQ multiplex PCR; TCRdb's copy has only in-frame clones and lacks some. The table includes around 180,000 clones, roughly 80% detected once. Sequenced material: peripheral blood. The receptors were gathered from a woman under 40 with acute or convalescent COVID-19.

This clone has only a few counts. V usage is TRBV28 and J usage is TRBJ1-2, with 9 bases identical to TRBD1. This CDR3 contains 16 residues. Germline lookup yields CDR1 MDHEN and CDR2 SYDVKM. After removal of 11 bases from V and 5 bases from J, the junction contained 18 bases not matched to a gene. CDR3 nucleotide sequence: TGTGCCTCAATTATGTCCGGGACAGGGTATCTTTATGGCTACACCTTC. Translating it yields CASIMSGTGYLYGYTF.

The chain has TRBV4-1 and TRBJ2-3, with 12 bases aligning to TRBD2. Looked up from germline, CDR1 is MGHRA and CDR2 is YSYEKL. The CDR3 totals 18 residues. V was clipped by 0 bases and J by 1 base; unmatched bases: 5. The CDR3 DNA reads as TGCGCCAGCAGCCAAGATTTACTAGCGGGGGGCCGCACAGATACGCAGTATTTT. Residues: CASSQDLLAGGRTDTQYF.

CDR3 DNA sequence: TGTGCCAGCAGGACAGGGGGCCGGAACACTGAAGCTTTCTTT. As protein: CASRTGGRNTEAFF. The V call is TRBV6-5, the J call TRBJ1-1; 10 bases map to TRBD1. The CDR3 has 14 residues. The germline V gene has CDR1 MNHEY and CDR2 SVGAGI. V shed 6 bases, J shed 1 base, and the junction held 2 bases outside the gene matches.

The V call is TRBV29-1, the J call TRBJ1-4, with D possibly being TRBD1 (6 bases). The germline gives CDR1 SQVTM, CDR2 ANQGSEA. The CDR3 spans 12 residues. Trimming left V 8 bases short and J 7 bases short, with 14 bases between. This CDR3 reads CSYQTGGEKLFF. The CDR3 region has the DNA TGCAGCTACCAGACAGGCGGTGAAAAACTGTTTTTT.

The V call is TRBV9, the J call TRBJ2-1, with 12 bases fitting TRBD2. This CDR3 has 15 residues. From germline, CDR1 is SGDLS and CDR2 YYNGEE. The J segment lost 10 bases and the V segment lost 1 base, leaving 6 bases of the junction unmatched. In nucleotides, the CDR3 is TGTGCCAGCAGCGTATCTAGCGGGGGGGCCAAAGAGCAGTTCTTC. Amino acids: CASSVSSGGAKEQFF.

The CDR3 DNA is TGTGCCAGCAGCTTGGGTCGGGGAATGAACACTGAAGCTTTCTTT. This translates into CASSLGRGMNTEAFF. The rearrangement links TRBV5-4 to TRBJ1-1; no firm D call. CDR3 size: 15 residues. Trimming left V 0 bases short and J 0 bases short, with 9 bases between. Germline-derived CDR1 and CDR2 are SGHNT and YYREEE (reference sequence).

The CDR3 region is CASSQAGGPFETQYF. For the CDR3, the DNA is TGTGCCAGCAGCCAAGCGGGGGGGCCTTTCGAGACCCAGTACTTC. The chain couples TRBV27 to TRBJ2-5; 10 nucleotides line up with TRBD2. The CDR3 is 15 residues long. The V segment lost 6 bases and the J segment 5 bases; nucleotides outside the gene matches: 9. CDR1 and CDR2 (germline): MNHEY, SMNVEV (reference sequence).

The CDR3 loop is CASSLAFGRTQNEQFF. In DNA form, the CDR3 reads TGCGCCAGCAGCCTGGCCTTCGGGAGAACCCAAAATGAGCAGTTCTTC. The gene calls are TRBV5-1 and TRBJ2-1, with D perhaps TRBD2 (6 bases). Germline values: CDR1 SGHRS, CDR2 YFSETQ. The V and J ends lost 4 bases and 7 bases respectively, with 21 bases between them. CDR3 length: 16 amino acids.

This clone was counted many times. The rearrangement joins TRBV7-9 to TRBJ2-7, with 9 bases matching TRBD1. In germline, CDR1 is SEHNR, CDR2 FQNEAQ (reference sequence). Unmatched junction bases numbered 2, after V lost 5 bases and J lost 3 bases. The CDR3 runs 13 residues. The CDR3 DNA follows: TGTGCCAGCAGCCGGGGACAGGGCTACGAGCAGTACTTC. Translated: CASSRGQGYEQYF.

The rearrangement joins TRBV24-1 to TRBJ1-1; no clear D. Trimming shortened V by 2 bases and J by 11 bases, and 5 bases separated the two germline ends. This CDR3 has 10 amino acids. From germline, CDR1 is KGHDR and CDR2 SFDVKD. The chain's CDR3 is CATSDSRAFF. CDR3 DNA: TGTGCCACCAGTGATTCCAGGGCTTTCTTT.

The rearrangement uses TRBV2 and TRBJ1-1; the D gene is possibly TRBD1 (5 bases). Germline V gene data show CDR1 as SNHLY and CDR2 as FYNNEI. The CDR3 sequence is 16 residues long. The V and J ends lost 7 bases and 0 bases respectively, with 18 bases between them. CDR3 bases: TGTGCCAGCACCTTTTTGACAGCCCTAATGAACACTGAAGCTTTCTTT. Amino acids: CASTFLTALMNTEAFF.

The chain links TRBV27 to TRBJ2-1, with no clear D. CDR3 length: 15 amino acids. Germline CDR1 MNHEY, CDR2 SMNVEV (reference sequence). Trimming pared 6 bases from V and 0 bases from J, leaving 12 bases between. The CDR3 nucleotides read TGTGCCAGCAGCTCTCCCCGGAGCTCCTACAATGAGCAGTTCTTC. It specifies CASSSPRSSYNEQFF.

The chain employs TRBV2 and TRBJ2-5; D is perhaps TRBD2 (6 bases). CDR1 and CDR2 (germline): SNHLY, FYNNEI. This CDR3 has 15 residues. Between the trimmed V and J ends, which lost 4 bases and 4 bases, there was a span of 16 bases. CDR3 residues: CASSAAGPQGETQYF. The CDR3 DNA is TGTGCCAGCAGTGCGGCGGGGCCCCAGGGAGAGACCCAGTACTTC.

The chain is built from TRBV27 and TRBJ2-5; 10 bases are a match to TRBD2. CDR3 length equals 16 residues. The germline V gene has CDR1 MNHEY and CDR2 SMNVEV (reference sequence). Trimming removed 5 bases from V and 11 bases from J; junction bases left unmatched: 17. CDR3 protein: CASSLAPGLASQVQYF. The CDR3 coding sequence is TGTGCCAGCAGTCTCGCTCCGGGACTAGCGTCCCAAGTGCAGTACTTC.

CDR3 sequence: CASSSGLANTGELFF. CDR3 nucleotide sequence: TGTGCCAGCAGCTCGGGACTAGCGAACACCGGGGAGCTGTTTTTT. V is TRBV7-9 and J is TRBJ2-2; TRBD2 matches 8 bases. With 4 bases clipped from V and 0 bases from J, the junction kept 1 base outside the gene matches. The germline CDR1 and CDR2 sequences are SEHNR and FQNEAQ (reference sequence). The CDR3 contains 15 residues.